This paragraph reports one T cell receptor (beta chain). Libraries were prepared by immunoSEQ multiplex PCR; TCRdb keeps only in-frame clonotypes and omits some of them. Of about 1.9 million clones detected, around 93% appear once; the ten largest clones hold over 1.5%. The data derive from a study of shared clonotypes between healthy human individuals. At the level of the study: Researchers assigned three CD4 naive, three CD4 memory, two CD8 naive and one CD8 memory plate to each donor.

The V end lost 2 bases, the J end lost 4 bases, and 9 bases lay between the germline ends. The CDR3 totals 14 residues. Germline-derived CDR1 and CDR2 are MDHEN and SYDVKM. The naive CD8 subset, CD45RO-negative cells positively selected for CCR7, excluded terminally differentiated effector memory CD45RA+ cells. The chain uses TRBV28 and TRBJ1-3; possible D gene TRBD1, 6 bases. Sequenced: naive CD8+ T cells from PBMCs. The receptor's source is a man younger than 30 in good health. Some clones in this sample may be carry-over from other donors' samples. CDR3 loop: CASSLRDNGNTIYF. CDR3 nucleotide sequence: TGTGCCAGCAGTTTACGGGACAACGGAAACACCATATATTTT.